A single sample gave rise to the 26 T cell receptor beta chains below, sequenced in a study of brain T cells in children with intractable seizures. Indicated time point: blood from clinic visit 5 months post-surgery; TSC patient then seizure free. The table came from immunoSEQ multiplex PCR; TCRdb's copy has only in-frame clones and leaves some out. This sample has approximately 330,000 clones, with about 93% found just once. The input for sequencing was peripheral blood, taken 4 to 5 months after surgery. The receptors originated from a boy under two years old with tuberous sclerosis and intractable seizures.

V and J are TRBV4-1 and TRBJ1-3; no clear D gene. This CDR3 region has 14 residues. The germline V gene has CDR1 MGHRA and CDR2 YSYEKL. Between the trimmed V and J ends, which lost 8 bases and 4 bases, there was a span of 15 bases. CDR3 residues: CASGPVHLGNTIYF. In nucleotides, the CDR3 is TGCGCCAGCGGCCCCGTACACCTCGGAAACACCATATATTTT.

The genes are TRBV14 and TRBJ1-3; D might be TRBD1 (6 bases). The CDR3 has 15 amino acids. Germline V lookup: CDR1 SGHDN, CDR2 FVKESK. V was cut by 2 bases and J by 0 bases, with 8 bases left in between. CDR3 DNA sequence: TGTGCCAGCAGCCAAAACAGGGCCTCTGGAAACACCATATATTTT. Translated, it gives CASSQNRASGNTIYF. Full variable domain (outside the CDR3, taken from reference TRBV14 and TRBJ1-3): EAGVTQFPSHSVIEKGQTVTLRCDPISGHDNLYWYRRVMGKEIKFLLHFVKESKQDESGMPNNRFLAERTGGTYSTLKVQPAELEDSGVYFCASSQNRASGNTIYFGEGSWLTVV.

The genes are TRBV5-1 and TRBJ1-4, with 7 bases matching TRBD1. J lost 3 bases, V lost 1 base, and 6 bases had no gene match. The germline V gene has CDR1 SGHRS and CDR2 YFSETQ. The CDR3 contains 16 residues. CDR3 coding DNA: TGCGCCAGCAGCTTGAGGAGGGGGCCGCCTAATGAAAAACTGTTTTTT. This encodes CASSLRRGPPNEKLFF.

The chain employs TRBV4-1 and TRBJ1-6, with D uncertain. CDR3 length: 12 amino acids. Trimming stripped 1 base from V and 10 bases from J, with 5 bases between. Germline-derived CDR1 and CDR2 are MGHRA and YSYEKL. CDR3 amino acids: CASSQALSPLHF. For the CDR3, the DNA is TGCGCCAGCAGCCAAGCTCTATCACCCCTCCACTTT.

The V gene is TRBV3-1 (or the pseudogene TRBV3-2), the J gene TRBJ2-5; 13 bases are a match to TRBD2. The CDR3 is 15 amino acids. Germline CDR1 reads LGHDT; CDR2 reads YNNKEL (reference sequence). With V trimmed by 8 bases and J by 8 bases, 11 bases remained unmatched. The CDR3 spells CASADGTSGIGTQYF. The CDR3 region has the DNA TGTGCCAGCGCGGATGGGACTAGCGGGATTGGAACCCAGTACTTC.

V and J are TRBV4-2 and TRBJ1-4; unclear D gene. The length of the CDR3 is 12 residues. V was pared by 4 bases and J by 10 bases, with 10 bases between. Germline V gene lookup returns CDR1 LGHNA and CDR2 YNFKEQ. CDR3 nucleotide sequence: TGTGCCAGCAGCCCAGGATTCGGAAAACTGTTTTTT. It codes for CASSPGFGKLFF.

The V call is TRBV6-9, the J call TRBJ1-1, with D unresolved. The CDR3 is 13 residues long. Germline CDR1 is MNHGY and CDR2 is SVAAGI. V lost 0 bases and J 11 bases, leaving 13 bases between the germline ends. The CDR3 coding sequence is TGTGCCAGCAGTTATTCAGGCCCACGAAGGGCTTTCTTT. Protein product: CASSYSGPRRAFF.

J is TRBJ2-3 and V is TRBV10-3, with no clear D. Looked up from germline, CDR1 is ENHRY and CDR2 is SYGVKD. The germline V and J ends were trimmed by 8 bases and 5 bases, with 20 bases remaining between them. This CDR3 has 15 residues. The CDR3 region has the DNA TGTGCCATCTGCGAAGGGCCACTTATCGGAGATACGCAGTATTTT. Translated, it gives CAICEGPLIGDTQYF.

This clone has a single count. V usage is TRBV5-6 and J usage is TRBJ1-1; TRBD1 matches at 7 bases. The germline V gene encodes CDR1 SGHDT and CDR2 YYEEEE. The junction had 13 bases not matched to a gene; V was cut back by 4 bases and J by 7 bases. This CDR3 spans 15 amino acids. The CDR3 nucleotides read TGTGCCAGCAGCCCGACACCGGGACAGCGGTATGAAGCTTTCTTT. This gives the protein CASSPTPGQRYEAFF.

J is TRBJ1-2 and V is TRBV5-1; maybe TRBD1 (6 bases). Trimming took 3 bases from V and 5 from J, leaving 23 bases between them. The CDR3 consists of 17 residues. Germline values: CDR1 SGHRS, CDR2 YFSETQ. This chain's CDR3 is CASSSSLGSRGKYGYTF. CDR3 nucleotide sequence: TGCGCCAGCAGCTCATCACTGGGTTCCAGGGGAAAATATGGCTACACCTTC.

The genes are TRBV11-2 and TRBJ1-2; the D is unclear. Germline assignment: CDR1 SGHAT and CDR2 FQNNGV. Between the trimmed V and J ends, which lost 7 bases and 0 bases, there was a span of 21 bases. The CDR3 extends over 17 amino acids. CDR3 sequence reads: CASNSLRSDGPNYGYTF. CDR3 sequence (DNA): TGTGCCAGCAATTCCCTACGCTCCGACGGTCCTAACTATGGCTACACCTTC. Using reference TRBV11-2 and TRBJ1-2 for the parts outside the CDR3, the full variable domain is EAGVAQSPRYKIIEKRQSVAFWCNPISGHATLYWYQQILGQGPKLLIQFQNNGVVDDSQLPKDRFSAERLKGVDSTLKIQPAKLEDSAVYLCASNSLRSDGPNYGYTFGSGTRLTVV.

In regard to this clone: Other DNA sequences in the same sample also yield this CDR3. The chain couples TRBV5-1 to TRBJ2-5; no clear D. V lost 0 bases to trimming and J lost 5 bases, with 8 bases between them. Germline lookup yields CDR1 SGHRS and CDR2 YFSETQ. The CDR3 is 13 residues long. The CDR3 DNA follows: TGCGCCAGCAGCTTGGAAGTGCTGGAGACCCAGTACTTC. Its protein is CASSLEVLETQYF.

V gene TRBV5-1 combines with J gene TRBJ2-7, with 8 bases that match TRBD1. The V segment lost 4 bases and the J segment 5 bases; nucleotides outside the gene matches: 8. This CDR3 is 14 amino acids long. The germline CDR1 and CDR2 sequences are SGHRS and YFSETQ. CDR3 nucleotide sequence: TGCGCCAGCAGCCTGGACAGGGTCCTGGACGAGCAGTACTTC. It encodes CASSLDRVLDEQYF.

V and J are TRBV19 and TRBJ1-2; TRBD1 matches 7 bases. V was clipped by 7 bases and J by 5 bases; unmatched bases: 28. This CDR3 is built from 20 residues. The germline V gene encodes CDR1 LNHDA and CDR2 SQIVND (reference sequence). The CDR3 is CASTLLSKGAQRTKHYGYTF. In nucleotides, the CDR3 is TGTGCCAGTACCCTCCTGTCTAAGGGGGCCCAGAGGACGAAGCATTATGGCTACACCTTC.

This clone was seen only once. V and J are TRBV28 and TRBJ2-7; the match to TRBD2 covers 9 bases. Trimming took 8 bases from V and 1 from J; bases not matched to a gene: 6. This CDR3 has 14 amino acids. Germline V gives CDR1 MDHEN, CDR2 SYDVKM. The CDR3: CASCQTSGSYEQYF. DNA of the CDR3: TGTGCCAGCTGCCAGACTAGCGGTTCCTACGAGCAGTACTTC.

V and J are TRBV10-3 and TRBJ1-2, with 8 positions matching TRBD1. The CDR3 totals 12 residues. Losses at the gene ends were 11 bases for V and 5 bases for J; bases not matched to a gene: 7. Germline values: CDR1 ENHRY, CDR2 SYGVKD. CDR3 nucleotide sequence: TGTGCCGTACTACAGGGGGATTATGGCTACACCTTC. Protein product: CAVLQGDYGYTF.

Only one count was recorded for this clone. V usage is TRBV4-1 and J usage is TRBJ2-2; the D is unclear. The CDR3 length is 14 residues. The V end lost 3 bases, the J end lost 2 bases, and 7 bases lay between the germline ends. The germline V gene encodes CDR1 MGHRA and CDR2 YSYEKL. In DNA, the CDR3 is TGCGCCAGCAGCCAGGTCCCAAACACCGGGGAGCTGTTTTTT. Translated: CASSQVPNTGELFF.

This chain links TRBV12-2 with TRBJ2-6; TRBD2, the D gene given by the table, was not confirmed from the DNA. TRBV12-2 is reported as a pseudogene. This CDR3 comprises 17 residues. CDR3 sequence (DNA): TGTGCAAGTCACCCTGTGGGAGTCACCTCTGGGGCCAACGTCCTGACTTTC. This encodes CASHPVGVTSGANVLTF.

The rearrangement uses TRBV12-5 and TRBJ2-1, with 8 bases fitting TRBD2. The length of the CDR3 is 17 residues. Germline CDR1 is LGHNT and CDR2 is FRNRAP. V was clipped by 5 bases and J by 8 bases; unmatched bases: 17. CDR3 amino acids: CASGRSIGTSGSDEQFF. In nucleotides, the CDR3 is TGTGCTAGTGGTCGTTCCATAGGGACTAGTGGAAGCGATGAGCAGTTCTTC.

This clone was detected once. The rearrangement joins TRBV19 to TRBJ1-5, with D hard to call. V was shortened by 1 base and J by 0 bases, with 19 bases between the two germline ends. Germline V gives CDR1 LNHDA, CDR2 SQIVND (reference sequence). The CDR3 contains 19 residues. The CDR3 DNA is TGTGCCAGTAGTATAGGAATAGTGTCAGATTTCTTTAGCAATCAGCCCCAGCATTTT. It is translated as CASSIGIVSDFFSNQPQHF. Based on the CDR3 plus reference TRBV19 and TRBJ1-5, the full variable domain is DGGITQSPKYLFRKEGQNVTLSCEQNLNHDAMYWYRQDPGQGLRLIYYSQIVNDFQKGDIAEGYSVSREKKESFPLTVTSAQKNPTAFYLCASSIGIVSDFFSNQPQHFGDGTRLSIL.

This clone was picked up one time. The rearrangement links TRBV13 to TRBJ2-1; 10 bases align to TRBD1. Germline CDR1 PRHDT, CDR2 FYEKMQ (reference sequence). This CDR3 comprises 16 residues. J was trimmed by 7 bases and V by 4 bases; bases with no gene match: 10. The CDR3 loop is CASSSIHAGQGNEQFF. The DNA of the CDR3 is TGTGCCAGCAGCTCAATACACGCGGGACAGGGGAATGAGCAGTTCTTC.

The V and J genes are TRBV27 and TRBJ2-3; D is tentatively TRBD1 or TRBD2 (5 bases each). Germline V gene sequence: CDR1 MNHEY, CDR2 SMNVEV (reference sequence). With 4 bases removed from V and 2 bases from J, the gap between germline ends came to 7 bases. The CDR3 covers 13 residues. The chain's CDR3 is CASSWGPTDTQYF. In nucleotides, the CDR3 is TGTGCCAGCAGTTGGGGACCCACAGATACGCAGTATTTT.

The chain couples TRBV5-4 to TRBJ2-7, with 10 positions matching TRBD1. Germline assignment: CDR1 SGHNT and CDR2 YYREEE (reference sequence). The CDR3 totals 15 residues. The V gene end was trimmed by 2 bases and the J gene end by 5 bases; junction bases not matched to a gene: 7. Here the CDR3 DNA reads TGTGCCAGCAGCTTCTCCGGGACAGGGGTCAACGAGCAGTACTTC. Translating it yields CASSFSGTGVNEQYF.

The rearrangement uses TRBV30 and TRBJ2-7; the match to TRBD1 covers 10 bases. The V segment lost 6 bases and the J segment 6 bases; nucleotides outside the gene matches: 5. The CDR3 has 12 residues. Germline V gene data show CDR1 as GTSNPN and CDR2 as SVGIG (reference sequence). The CDR3 DNA follows: TGTGCCTGTACGGGACAGGGGCCCGAGCAGTACTTC. Amino acid sequence: CACTGQGPEQYF.

The chain recombines TRBV3-1 (or the pseudogene TRBV3-2) with TRBJ2-1; 14 bases fit TRBD2. V dropped 4 bases and J dropped 2; count of bases not matched to a gene: 7. Germline CDR1 and CDR2: LGHDT and YNNKEL (reference sequence). CDR3 size: 18 residues. The CDR3 region has the DNA TGTGCCAGCAGCCCCCGGACTAGCGGGAGGTCAGCCTACAATGAGCAGTTCTTC. It encodes CASSPRTSGRSAYNEQFF.

This chain uses TRBV4-1 with TRBJ2-7, with a tentative D call TRBD2 (7 bases). V was shortened by 4 bases and J by 3 bases, with 13 bases between the two germline ends. CDR3 length: 14 amino acids. Looked up from germline, CDR1 is MGHRA and CDR2 is YSYEKL. The DNA for the CDR3 is TGCGCCAGCAGCCCTCGGGGGGCGGGCTACGAGCAGTACTTC. It specifies CASSPRGAGYEQYF.